The clone carrying this TCR beta chain was seen many times. Its target is unknown. The data originate from a study of beta chain features in type 1 diabetes. Of the isolated RNA, all was reverse transcribed, and so the sequenced material was expressed TCRB transcripts. This table comes from immunoSEQ multiplex PCR, and its TCRdb copy is limited to in-frame clones, with some not included. Altogether nearly 250,000 clones are present, about 14% being singletons, with the ten largest covering about 0.026%. The study, taken as a whole, reports: Within each of all four CD4+ subsets, Type 1 diabetes patients had TCRB CDR3s that were moderately but significantly shorter. TCRB rearrangement may or may not be influenced by HLA type; here this remained unresolved. cDNA-based reads could over-represent cells with high TCR expression.

Germline V lookup: CDR1 SQVTM, CDR2 ANQGSEA. CDR3 length equals 14 residues. The V gene lost 4 bases and the J gene lost 5 bases, with 12 bases spanning the gap. The source material was naive CD4+ T cells from blood. The chain couples TRBV29-1 to TRBJ2-6; D is perhaps TRBD1 (5 bases). The TCR originated in a woman aged 40 to 55 in good health. Here the CDR3 reads CSVGSGIRANVLTF. The CDR3 region has the DNA TGCAGCGTTGGGTCAGGGATCAGGGCCAACGTCCTGACTTTC. The full variable domain, completed using reference TRBV29-1 and TRBJ2-6, is SAVISQKPSRDICQRGTSLTIQCQVDSQVTMMFWYRQQPGQSLTLIATANQGSEATYESGFVIDKFPISRPNLTFSTLTVSNMSPEDSSIYLCSVGSGIRANVLTFGAGSRLTVL.